This TCR beta chain was sequenced in a study of CD8 T cells in Susac syndrome. Random hexamers were used to reverse transcribe roughly 0.45 to 1 ug of RNA. The method of amplification for TCR beta CDR3 was immunoSEQ multiplex PCR, covering 54 Vbeta and 13 Jbeta. One entry per CDR3 protein, called by TCRdb with MiXCR from the immunoSEQ multiplex PCR reads. The table has a few hundred thousand distinct CDR3 sequences, nearly 97% seen once. This CDR3 is built from 15 residues. CDR1 and CDR2 from the germline V gene are SGHRS and YFSETQ. The V segment lost 4 bases and the J segment 0 bases; nucleotides outside the gene matches: 7.

The J gene is TRBJ2-7, the V gene TRBV5-1; 7 bases fit TRBD2. This receptor was obtained from a human donor with multiple sclerosis. The sequenced sample consisted of CD4+ T cells from PBMCs. In DNA, the CDR3 is TGCGCCAGCAGCCCCCAGGGAGGGAGCTCCTACGAGCAGTACTTC. This codes for CASSPQGGSSYEQYF.